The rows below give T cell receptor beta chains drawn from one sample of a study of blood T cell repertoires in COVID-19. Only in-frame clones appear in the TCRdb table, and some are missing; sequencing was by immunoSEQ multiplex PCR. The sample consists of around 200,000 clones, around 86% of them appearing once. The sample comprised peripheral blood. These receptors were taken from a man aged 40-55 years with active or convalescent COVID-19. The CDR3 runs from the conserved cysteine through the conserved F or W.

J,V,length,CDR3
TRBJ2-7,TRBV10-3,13,CAISPGTGYEQYF
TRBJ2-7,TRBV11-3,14,CASSPSAAAFEQYF
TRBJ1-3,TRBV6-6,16,CASSYSDRASGNTIYF
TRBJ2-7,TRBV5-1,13,CASTLSGSYEQYF
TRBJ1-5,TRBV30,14,CAANRKIFNQPQHF
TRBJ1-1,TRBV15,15,CATSGTYSPPFEAFF
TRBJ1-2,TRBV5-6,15,CASRPRGGVSYGYTF
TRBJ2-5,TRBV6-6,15,CASSWGQTLQETQYF
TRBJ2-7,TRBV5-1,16,CASSLVNTGFSYEQYF
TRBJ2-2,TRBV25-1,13,CASRGQGSGELFF
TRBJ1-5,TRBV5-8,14,CASSSGQSNQPQHF
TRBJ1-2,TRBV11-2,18,CASSLVIGVDTNNYGYTF
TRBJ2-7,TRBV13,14,CASSYAGEPYEQYF
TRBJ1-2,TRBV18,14,CASSPNAGRVGYTF
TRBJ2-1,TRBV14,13,CASHRLSYNEQFF
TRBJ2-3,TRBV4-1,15,CASSQGRGGADTQYF
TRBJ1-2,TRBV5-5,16,CASSGRGGNSNYGYTF
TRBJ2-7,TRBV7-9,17,CASSPTSRQRGSYEQYF
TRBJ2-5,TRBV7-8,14,CASSFSGVRETQYF
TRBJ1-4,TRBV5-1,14,CASSLVAGHEKLFF
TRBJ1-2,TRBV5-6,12,CASSLYEDGYTF
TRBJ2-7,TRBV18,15,CASSPPSGQRYEQYF
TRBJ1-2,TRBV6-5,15,CASRGQQGGDYGYTF
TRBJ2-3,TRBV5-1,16,CASSLGLAAFTDTQYF
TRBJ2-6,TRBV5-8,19,CASSPSGGQGVSGANVLTF
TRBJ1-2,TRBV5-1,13,CASSAEGANGYTF
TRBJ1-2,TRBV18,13,CASSPGTGRNYTF
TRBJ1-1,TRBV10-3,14,CAISASIRTTEAFF
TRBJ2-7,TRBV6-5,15,CASTAARQGAYEQYF
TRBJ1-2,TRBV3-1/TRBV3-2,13,CASSQVNQGGYTF
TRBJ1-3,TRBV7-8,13,CASSMEKGNTIYF
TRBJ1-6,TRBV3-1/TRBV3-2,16,CASSQVQGSYNSPLHF
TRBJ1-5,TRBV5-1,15,CASSLGWSPDQPQHF
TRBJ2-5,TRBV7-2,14,CASRDNQLGETQYF
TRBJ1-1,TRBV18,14,CASSPRTGDTEAFF
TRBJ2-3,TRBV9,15,CASSGLGQGTDTQYF
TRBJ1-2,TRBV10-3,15,CAISGGEGLNYGYTF
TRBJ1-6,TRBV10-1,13,CASSGGGGSPLHF
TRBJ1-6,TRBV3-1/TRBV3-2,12,CASSRRPEALHF
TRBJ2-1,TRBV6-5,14,CATHPSGGADEQFF
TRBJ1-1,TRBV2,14,CASSETRGITEAFF
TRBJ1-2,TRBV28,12,CANQDRNYGYTF
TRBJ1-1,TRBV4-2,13,CASSRSGTGQAFF
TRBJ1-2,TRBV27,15,CASSSPSGGLYGYTF
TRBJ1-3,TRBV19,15,CASTQPGLRGNTIYF
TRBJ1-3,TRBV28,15,CASSSGHLSGNTIYF
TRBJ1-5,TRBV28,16,CASSRDRRPGNQPQHF
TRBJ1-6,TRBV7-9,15,CASSFQDSYNSPLHF
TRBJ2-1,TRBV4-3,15,CASSQETGGYNEQFF
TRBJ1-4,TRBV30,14,CAWSPTGGGEKLFF
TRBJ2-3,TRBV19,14,CASSSSGGADTQYF
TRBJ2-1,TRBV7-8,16,CASSPRAGLSYNEQFF
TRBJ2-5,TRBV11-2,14,CASSLSPSQETQYF
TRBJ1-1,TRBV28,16,CASSPQWRGRNTEAFF